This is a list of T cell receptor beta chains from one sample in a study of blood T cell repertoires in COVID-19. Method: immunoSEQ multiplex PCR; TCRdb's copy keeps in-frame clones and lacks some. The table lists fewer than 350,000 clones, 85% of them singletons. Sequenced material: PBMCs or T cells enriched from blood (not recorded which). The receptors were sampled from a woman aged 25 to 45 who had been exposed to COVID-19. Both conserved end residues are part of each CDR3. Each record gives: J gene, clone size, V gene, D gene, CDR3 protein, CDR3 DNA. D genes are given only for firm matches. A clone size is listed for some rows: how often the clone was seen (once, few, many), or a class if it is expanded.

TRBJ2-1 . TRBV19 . CASSIKDRHNEQFF TGTGCCAGTAGTATAAAGGACAGACACAATGAGCAGTTCTTC
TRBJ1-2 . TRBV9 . CASSPGDTIYGYTF TGTGCCAGCAGCCCCGGGGACACTATTTATGGCTACACCTTC
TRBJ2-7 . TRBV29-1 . CSVEGRSYEQYF TGCAGCGTTGAAGGCAGAAGTTACGAGCAGTACTTC
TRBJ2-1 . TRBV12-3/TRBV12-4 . CASRTTGLHEQFF TGTGCCAGCAGAACAACAGGGTTGCATGAGCAGTTCTTC
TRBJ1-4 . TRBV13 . CASSLQGNEKLFF TGTGCCAGCAGCTTACAGGGAAATGAAAAACTGTTTTTT
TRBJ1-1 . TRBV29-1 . CSVENRTEAFF TGCAGCGTTGAAAACCGGACTGAAGCTTTCTTT
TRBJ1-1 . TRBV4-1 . CASSQLFGGSRAFF TGCGCCAGCAGCCAACTCTTCGGGGGTTCAAGAGCTTTCTTT
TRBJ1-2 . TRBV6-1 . CASSEAEGARGYTF TGTGCCAGCAGTGAAGCGGAAGGGGCGAGGGGCTACACCTTC
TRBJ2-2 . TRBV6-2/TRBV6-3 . CASSLTGNTGELFF TGTGCCAGCAGTTTGACAGGGAACACCGGGGAGCTGTTTTTT
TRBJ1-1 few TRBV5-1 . CASSLDGADRTTEAFF TGCGCCAGCTCCCTAGATGGGGCGGATCGAACGACTGAAGCTTTCTTT
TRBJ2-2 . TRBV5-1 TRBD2 CASSLRTSGGNANTGELFF TGCGCCAGCAGCTTGAGGACTAGCGGGGGAAACGCGAACACCGGGGAGCTGTTTTTT
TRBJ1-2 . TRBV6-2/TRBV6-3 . CASSYSSLHRDGYTF TGTGCCAGCAGTTACTCTTCTCTTCACAGGGATGGCTACACCTTC
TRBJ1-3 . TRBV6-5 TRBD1 CASRPTGGSGNTIYF TGTGCCAGCAGACCTACAGGGGGCTCTGGAAACACCATATATTTT
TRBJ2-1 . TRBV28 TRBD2 CASTISGRALWEQFF TGTGCCAGCACCATAAGCGGGAGGGCCCTTTGGGAGCAGTTCTTC
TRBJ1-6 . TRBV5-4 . CASSIPGPQDSPLHF TGTGCCAGCAGCATACCGGGCCCACAGGATTCACCCCTCCACTTT